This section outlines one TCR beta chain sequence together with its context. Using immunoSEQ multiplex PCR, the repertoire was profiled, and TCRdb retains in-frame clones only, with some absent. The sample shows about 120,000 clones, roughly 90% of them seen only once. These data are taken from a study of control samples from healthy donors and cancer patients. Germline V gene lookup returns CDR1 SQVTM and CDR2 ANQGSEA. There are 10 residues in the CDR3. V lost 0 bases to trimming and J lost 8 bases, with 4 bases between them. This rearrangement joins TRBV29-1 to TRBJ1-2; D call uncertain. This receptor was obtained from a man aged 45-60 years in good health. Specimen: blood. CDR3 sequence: CSVEDPGYTF. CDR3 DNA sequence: TGCAGCGTTGAAGATCCCGGCTACACCTTC.